This T cell receptor beta chain was obtained from a study of CD4 T cells in relation to SARS-CoV-2 and coronaviruses. TCRdb's copy holds only in-frame clones and misses some; the assay was immunoSEQ multiplex PCR. The sample shows roughly 61,000 clones, 86% of them seen only once. Broader study findings: In roughly 65% of donors, memory CD4+ clonotypes crossrecognized SARS-CoV-2 and at least one common cold coronavirus spike. This crossreactivity analysis covered spike protein alone, no other viral proteins.

Unexposed donor CD4+ T cells date from about 2011-2018, before the COVID-19 pandemic. Cryopreserved PBMCs were CD4-enriched, then split into naive and memory cells. Turning to this clone: Its matching antigen is unknown.

V lost 10 bases to trimming and J lost 3 bases; unmatched junction nucleotides: 8. This CDR3 region has 15 residues. The germline CDR1 and CDR2 sequences are MDHEN and SYDVKM. This chain links TRBV28 with TRBJ1-5; 11 nucleotides align to TRBD1. The sequenced sample was memory CD4+ T cells from PBMCs. The clonotype was recovered from a human donor in good health. The chain's CDR3 is CAITQGQGDNQPQHF. The CDR3 DNA follows: TGTGCCATCACCCAGGGACAGGGGGACAATCAGCCCCAGCATTTT. Complete variable domain (other parts from reference TRBV28 and TRBJ1-5): DVKVTQSSRYLVKRTGEKVFLECVQDMDHENMFWYRQDPGLGLRLIYFSYDVKMKEKGDIPEGYSVSREKKERFSLILESASTNQTSMYLCAITQGQGDNQPQHFGDGTRLSIL.